This T cell receptor (beta chain) was found in a study of regulatory T cells in long-lasting Graves disease (dated by TCRdb to about 2021). As for the study more broadly: Patients with newly diagnosed Graves' disease had been on antithyroid drugs for under 3 months. Persistent Graves' disease patients were compared with newly diagnosed Graves' disease patients by peripheral blood TCR sequencing and RNA sequencing. TCR sequencing covered around 13 persistent and around 20 newly diagnosed Graves' disease patients, around 35 samples in total. The study was conducted in China and was registered as a clinical trial.

The time point label here, explained by the study, means: newly diagnosed GD, antithyroid drugs for less than 3 months. For both TCR sequencing and RNA sequencing, RNA was extracted from PBMCs using TRIzol. The diagnosis of Graves' disease followed American Thyroid Association guidelines. Patients for the study were recruited at an endocrinology department in Xi'an, China. Each patient gave 8.5 to 9.5 milliliters of peripheral blood, collected in an EDTA anticoagulant tube. PBMCs were isolated by Ficoll Paque Plus density gradient separation without further T cell sorting. RNA quality was checked with an Agilent 2100 Bioanalyzer and agarose gel, and concentration with a NanoDrop 2000. Libraries came from multiplex PCR. TCRdb lists the instrument as Illumina HiSeq 4000. To build TCR beta libraries, CDR3 regions were amplified by Arm-PCR using iRepertoire HTBI primers. Before sequencing, the PCR products underwent gel purification. In the authors' own workflow: A total of 60 to 80 TRBV and some 15 TRBJ segments were identified across samples and were used for gene usage analysis of CDR3 amino acid clonotypes. Filtered high-quality paired reads were merged into contigs using COPE and FqMerger. BLAST was used to align contigs to IMGT TRBV, TRBD and TRBJ reference genes, and CDR3 was defined according to IMGT. Clonotypes above 0.1% frequency were classified as highly expanded clones. Shannon entropy served as the measure of repertoire diversity, while the Gini coefficient captured V-J evenness. Public clonotypes were defined as clonotypes shared by more than one individual. Starting from the raw public reads, TCRdb applied fastp trimming at Q25, assembled clones with MiXCR and retained in-frame beta chains. Merged by CDR3 protein, the rows form single entries marked with the most common genes and DNA. None of the V and J calls come from the authors' own analysis; TCRdb made them. Within this sample are some 220,000 distinct CDR3 sequences, with roughly 18% of them counted one time only. The ten largest clones represent approximately 10% of the sample.

Many counts were recorded for this clonotype. No cognate antigen has been identified for it. No much larger clone is present one base from it, and per-base qualities are unavailable. From a lookup of the germline V gene (reference sequence), CDR1 and CDR2 are SEHNR and FQNEAQ. After removal of 5 bases from V and 1 base from J, the junction retains 4 bases not matched to a gene. The CDR3, cysteine through phenylalanine, is 16 amino acids long. Only the CDR3 portion is preserved as DNA: 48 bases, with reading frame beginning at the first base. Broader findings and caveats from the paper: Sequencing and analysis were limited to the TCR beta chain. Persistent disease showed preferential use of TRBV28, TRBJ1-2 and TRBJ2-5, whereas newly diagnosed disease favored TRBV20-1 and TRBJ2-1. Compared with newly diagnosed patients, persistent Graves' disease patients had lower TCR Shannon entropy and fewer highly expanded clones, which suggests clonal expansion. Persistent patients shared more public clonotypes among themselves (around 3,000) than newly diagnosed patients did (nearly 1,000). Because the primary lesion, thyroid tissue, could not be accessed, the study looked at peripheral blood alone. The small sample size was acknowledged by the authors as a limitation that may reduce accuracy.

These sequences were also reported in another study, on T cells in Graves' hyperthyroidism and ophthalmopathy. As the second paper documents: A patient counted as having stable Graves' hyperthyroidism if no progression to ophthalmopathy occurred over 18 months of follow-up. Hyperthyroidism patients were newly diagnosed, had a disease duration of under 2 months, and were aged 18 to 65 years. Exclusion was applied to patients with uncontrolled infections, other autoimmune diseases, pregnancy or lactation. Clinical symptoms, serum thyroxine and TRAb, thyroid ultrasound, and orbital computed tomography formed the basis for the diagnoses. The TCR CDR3 was subjected to a first round of RT-PCR using the HTBI primer set and the Qiagen OneStep RT-PCR kit. Blood samples also contained most of the expanded thyroid clonotypes (frequency above 0.001), which suggests that blood repertoires may reflect thyroid immune responses. Ophthalmopathy was separated from stable hyperthyroidism by a 13 V-J signature model, with roughly 88% sensitivity and approximately 81% specificity obtained in cross-validation and 80%/75% obtained in testing. In validation, the model predicted progression to ophthalmopathy with 55% to 71% sensitivity and around 72% specificity, a median of 6.5 months before onset. To identify TCR V-J signatures that set the groups apart, the researchers used a discovery cohort of about a hundred patients, made up of around 42 with Graves' ophthalmopathy and 57 with stable Graves' hyperthyroidism. Whether ophthalmopathy could be predicted prospectively was tested in an independent validation cohort made up of about 20 hyperthyroidism patients plus 17 patients who later progressed to ophthalmopathy. The roughly 100 discovery patients were randomly split 7:3 into training and test sets. In over five Graves' hyperthyroidism patients, the study also compared T-cell repertoires from thyroid tissue with T-cell repertoires from blood. Following sampling, methimazole starting at 30 mg daily was given to hyperthyroidism patients, and high-dose intravenous methylprednisolone was given to ophthalmopathy patients. A second multiplex PCR round built the libraries, followed by size selection and purification. Sequencing of the libraries was done on an Illumina HiSeq2000 using paired-end 100 bp reads. Raw data were processed with SOAPnuke, discarding reads with adapters, uncalled bases, mean Phred below 15, or no exact constant-primer or identifier match. High-quality paired reads were merged with COPE v1.2.5, and unique nucleotide sequences were defined as clonotypes. Clonotypes were aligned to IMGT TRBV, TRBD and TRBJ reference segments using MiTCR v1.1. Only V-J combinations with frequency above 0.0001, covering about 99% of repertoires, were analysed. A TCS score was defined as the ratio between F50 (clonal expansion) and ExV (chaos), using BLOSUM62-based TCRdist between CDR3 peptides within each V-J. Welch's t-statistics and random forest reduced around 520 V-J features to under 15, which were used in a naive Bayes classifier (R e1071). Sample size was not statistically predetermined, and investigators were not blinded to group allocation. The paper reports TCR Vbeta CDR3 sequencing of roughly 140 peripheral blood samples: some 44 ophthalmopathy, approximately 74 hyperthyroidism and approximately 17 progressor patients.

The chain employs TRBV7-9 and TRBJ2-7; 14 junctional bases match TRBD2. The specimen comprised peripheral blood mononuclear cells (PBMCs), sampled at new diagnosis, from a patient treated with antithyroid drugs. The sequence was collected from a young woman with Graves disease. Donor details come from another sample of the same person, matched by shared clones. The DNA reads as follows: TGTGCCAGCAGCCCGGGACTAGCGGGAGTGTCCTACGAGCAGTACTTC. It codes for CASSPGLAGVSYEQYF.